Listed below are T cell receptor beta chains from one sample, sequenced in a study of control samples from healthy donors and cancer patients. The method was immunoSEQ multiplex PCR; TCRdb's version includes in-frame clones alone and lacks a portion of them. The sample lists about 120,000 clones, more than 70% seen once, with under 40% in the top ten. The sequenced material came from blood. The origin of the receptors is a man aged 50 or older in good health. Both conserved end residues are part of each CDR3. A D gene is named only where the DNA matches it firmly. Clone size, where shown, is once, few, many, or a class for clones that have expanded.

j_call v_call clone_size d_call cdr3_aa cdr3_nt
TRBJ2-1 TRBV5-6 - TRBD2 CASSLALAGGRNEQFF TGTGCCAGCAGCTTGGCGCTAGCGGGGGGGCGGAATGAGCAGTTCTTC
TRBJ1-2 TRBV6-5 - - CASELTGGAGYGYTF TGTGCCAGCGAGTTAACGGGGGGCGCCGGCTATGGCTACACCTTC
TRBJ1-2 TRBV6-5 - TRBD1 CASTDRADGYTF TGTGCCAGCACCGACAGGGCGGATGGCTACACCTTC
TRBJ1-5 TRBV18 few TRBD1 CASSPTGGNQPQHF TGTGCCAGCTCACCGACAGGGGGCAATCAGCCCCAGCATTTT
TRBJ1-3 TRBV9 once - CASTVGPGGGNTIYF TGTGCCAGCACCGTAGGACCGGGGGGAGGAAACACCATATATTTT
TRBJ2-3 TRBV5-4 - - CASSPYQSTDTQYF TGTGCCAGCAGCCCCTACCAGAGCACAGATACGCAGTATTTT
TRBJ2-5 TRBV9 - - CASSVTGSETQYF TGTGCCAGCAGCGTGACAGGTTCCGAGACCCAGTACTTC
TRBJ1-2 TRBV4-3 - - CASSQDLGRVTLLGGYTF TGCGCCAGCAGCCAAGATCTGGGCAGGGTGACCCTCCTTGGTGGCTACACCTTC
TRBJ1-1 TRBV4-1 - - CASSQDRAGSAFF TGCGCCAGCAGCCAAGATAGGGCGGGTTCGGCTTTCTTT
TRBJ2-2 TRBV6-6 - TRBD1 CASSLQGAPGELFF TGTGCCAGCAGTTTACAGGGGGCGCCCGGGGAGCTGTTTTTT
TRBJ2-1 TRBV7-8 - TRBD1 CASSPRTGGYEQFF TGTGCCAGCAGCCCTCGGACAGGGGGCTATGAGCAGTTCTTC
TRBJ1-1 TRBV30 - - CAWSVSMNTEAFF TGTGCCTGGAGTGTGAGTATGAACACTGAAGCTTTCTTT
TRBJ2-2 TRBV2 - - CASSESLGSGELFF TGTGCCAGCAGCGAAAGCTTGGGATCCGGGGAGCTGTTTTTT
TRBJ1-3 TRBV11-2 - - CASSLVVSLRGSGNTIYF TGTGCCAGCAGCTTAGTGGTATCCCTGCGCGGATCTGGAAACACCATATATTTT
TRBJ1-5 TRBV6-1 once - CASSVGSFGSNQPQHF TGTGCCAGCAGTGTAGGGAGCTTCGGAAGCAATCAGCCCCAGCATTTT
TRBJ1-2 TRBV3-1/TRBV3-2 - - CASSQEAWRGGNYGYTF TGTGCCAGCAGCCAAGAGGCGTGGAGGGGAGGAAACTATGGCTACACCTTC
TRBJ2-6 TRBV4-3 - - CASSQGSSGANVLTF TGCGCCAGCAGCCAAGGTAGCTCTGGGGCCAACGTCCTGACTTTC
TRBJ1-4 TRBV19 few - CASSIGGEKLFF TGTGCCAGTAGTATTGGGGGTGAAAAACTGTTTTTT
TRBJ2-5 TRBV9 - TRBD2 CASSVMSSGGQETQYF TGTGCCAGCAGCGTAATGAGTAGCGGGGGTCAAGAGACCCAGTACTTC
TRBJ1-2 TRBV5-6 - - CASSLRQAGNYGYTF TGTGCCAGCAGCTTACGACAGGCGGGAAACTATGGCTACACCTTC
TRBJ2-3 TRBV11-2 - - CASSFLLLPTDTQYF TGTGCCAGCAGCTTCTTACTTCTTCCCACAGATACGCAGTATTTT
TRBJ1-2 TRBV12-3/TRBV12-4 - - CASSFWGNGYTF TGTGCCAGCAGTTTTTGGGGGAATGGCTACACCTTC
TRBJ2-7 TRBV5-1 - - CASSLVENYEQYF TGCGCCAGCAGCTTGGTGGAAAACTACGAGCAGTACTTC
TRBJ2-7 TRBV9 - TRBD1 CASSVAPSGQGYEQYF TGTGCCAGCAGCGTAGCCCCGTCTGGACAGGGCTACGAGCAGTACTTC
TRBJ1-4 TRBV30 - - CAWSEGVDEKLFF TGTGCCTGGAGTGAGGGGGTGGATGAAAAACTGTTTTTT
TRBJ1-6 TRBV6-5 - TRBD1 CASRGTGRSPLHF TGTGCCAGCAGGGGGACAGGGAGGTCACCCCTCCACTTT
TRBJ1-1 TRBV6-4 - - CASSPHQGHVNTEAFF TGTGCCAGCAGTCCTCACCAGGGACACGTGAACACTGAAGCTTTCTTT
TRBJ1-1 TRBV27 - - CASSGGVNTEAFF TGTGCCAGCAGTGGAGGGGTGAACACTGAAGCTTTCTTT
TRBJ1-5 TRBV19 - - CASTRTLSNQPQHF TGTGCCAGTACAAGGACACTAAGCAATCAGCCCCAGCATTTT